In its sample, the clone carrying this T cell receptor (beta chain) was seen many times. Amplification yielded TCR beta CDR3 regions, with RNA transcripts as the source. First-round RT-PCR with HTBI primers amplified the TCR CDR3 region. Each CDR3 protein is one row after TCRdb ran MiXCR on the multiplex PCR reads. The sample contains about 570,000 distinct CDR3 sequences, 46% of which appear only once. The sample is drawn from a study of T cells in Graves' hyperthyroidism and ophthalmopathy. The CDR3 is made up of 13 amino acids. Trimming stripped 7 bases from V and 0 bases from J, with 7 bases between. The V gene's germline CDR1 is MNHNY and CDR2 SVGAGI (reference sequence).

The chain has TRBV6-6 and TRBJ1-5; D unresolved. The sequence was obtained from an adult woman with Graves' disease, either hyperthyroidism or ophthalmopathy (not recorded which). Sequenced: peripheral blood or thyroid tissue (not recorded which). DNA for the CDR3: TGTGCCAGCATCCAGCATAGCAATCAGCCCCAGCATTTT. This sequence encodes CASIQHSNQPQHF.